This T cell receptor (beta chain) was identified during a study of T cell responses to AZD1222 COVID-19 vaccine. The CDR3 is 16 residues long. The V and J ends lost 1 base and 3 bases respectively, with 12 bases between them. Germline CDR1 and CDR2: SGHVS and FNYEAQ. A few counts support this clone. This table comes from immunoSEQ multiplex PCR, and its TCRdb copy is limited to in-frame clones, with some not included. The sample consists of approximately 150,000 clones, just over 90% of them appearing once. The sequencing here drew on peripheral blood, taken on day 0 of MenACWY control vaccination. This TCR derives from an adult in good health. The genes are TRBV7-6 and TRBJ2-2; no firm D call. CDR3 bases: TGTGCCAGCAGCTTAGGGGGTCTTGATTACACCGGGGAGCTGTTTTTT. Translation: CASSLGGLDYTGELFF.